This T cell receptor (beta chain) was retrieved from a study of T cells in Graves' hyperthyroidism and ophthalmopathy. Overall study findings and caveats: Blood also carried most thyroid clonotypes expanded above 0.001.

This CDR3 region has 12 residues. Unmatched junction bases numbered 6, after V lost 8 bases and J lost 5 bases. Germline loops: CDR1 SQVTM, CDR2 ANQGSEA. As concerns this clonotype: What it binds is unknown.

The study defined stable Graves' hyperthyroidism as no ophthalmopathy progression within 18 months. There were TCR beta CDR3 regions amplified from RNA transcripts. During a first-round RT-PCR of the TCR CDR3, the HTBI primer set was used. One entry per CDR3 protein, called by TCRdb with MiXCR from the multiplex PCR reads. The table has approximately 560,000 distinct CDR3 sequences, about 43% seen once. This clonotype originated in a woman younger than 35 with Graves' hyperthyroidism. This chain links TRBV29-1 with TRBJ1-1; 9 bases align to TRBD1. What was sequenced was peripheral blood or thyroid tissue (not recorded which). CDR3 coding DNA: TGCAGCCTAGGGACAGGGTGGACTGAAGCTTTCTTT. Translated: CSLGTGWTEAFF. Looking up the rest from reference TRBV29-1 and TRBJ1-1 gives the full variable domain: SAVISQKPSRDICQRGTSLTIQCQVDSQVTMMFWYRQQPGQSLTLIATANQGSEATYESGFVIDKFPISRPNLTFSTLTVSNMSPEDSSIYLCSLGTGWTEAFFGQGTRLTVV.